This T cell receptor (beta chain) was captured in a study of technical replicates of blood from a handful of donors (dated 2017 in TCRdb). Its CDR3 holds 13 amino acids, cysteine through phenylalanine. Only CDR3 DNA is held: 39 bases, read in frame from base 1. CDR1 MNHEY and CDR2 SVGAGI were looked up in the germline V gene. V is cut back by 7 bases and J by 7 bases, with 4 bases in the junction unmatched. Note on this clone: Its antigen is currently not known. It has no much larger one-base neighbor in the sample; base qualities were not kept.

Libraries came from the immunoSEQ multiplex PCR assay. TCRdb retrieved this table from immuneACCESS and kept in-frame rearrangements only. Not all clones are present; in checked studies, unresolved V genes account for under half, and no reason is known for the remainder. Counted in this sample were 65,000 to 85,000 clones; about 89% of them appeared once. Over 0.25% of the sample is in the top ten clones. The V gene is TRBV6-5 and the J gene is TRBJ2-1; TRBD2 agrees with 10 junctional bases. The sequenced material came from T cells isolated from PBMCs. The clonotype originates from a human donor in good health. The nucleotide sequence is TGTGCCAGCAAGCGGGGGGGCCGGAATGAGCAGTTCTTC. It specifies CASKRGGRNEQFF.